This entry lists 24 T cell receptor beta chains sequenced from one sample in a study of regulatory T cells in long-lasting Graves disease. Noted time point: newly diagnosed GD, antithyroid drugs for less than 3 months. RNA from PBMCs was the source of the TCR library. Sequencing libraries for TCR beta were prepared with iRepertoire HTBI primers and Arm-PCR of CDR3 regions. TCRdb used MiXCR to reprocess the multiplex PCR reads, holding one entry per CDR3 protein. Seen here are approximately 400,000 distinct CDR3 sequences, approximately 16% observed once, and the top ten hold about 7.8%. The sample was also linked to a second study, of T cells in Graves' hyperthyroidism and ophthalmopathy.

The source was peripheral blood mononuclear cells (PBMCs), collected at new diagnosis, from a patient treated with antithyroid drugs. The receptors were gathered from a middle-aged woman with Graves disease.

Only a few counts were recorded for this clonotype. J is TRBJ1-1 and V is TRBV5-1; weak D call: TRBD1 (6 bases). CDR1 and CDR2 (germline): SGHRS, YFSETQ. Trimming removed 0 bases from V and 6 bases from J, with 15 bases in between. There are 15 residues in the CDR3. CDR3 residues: CASSLATGKISEAFF. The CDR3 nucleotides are TGCGCCAGCAGCTTGGCCACAGGGAAGATCTCTGAAGCTTTCTTT.

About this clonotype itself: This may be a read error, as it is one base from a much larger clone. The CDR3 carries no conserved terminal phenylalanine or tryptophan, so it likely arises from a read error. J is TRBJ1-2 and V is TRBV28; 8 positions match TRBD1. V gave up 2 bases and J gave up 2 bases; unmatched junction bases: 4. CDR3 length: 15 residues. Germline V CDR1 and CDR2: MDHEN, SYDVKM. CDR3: CASSLLPGGNYGYTL. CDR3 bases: TGTGCCAGCAGTTTACTTCCAGGGGGCAACTATGGCTACACCCTC.

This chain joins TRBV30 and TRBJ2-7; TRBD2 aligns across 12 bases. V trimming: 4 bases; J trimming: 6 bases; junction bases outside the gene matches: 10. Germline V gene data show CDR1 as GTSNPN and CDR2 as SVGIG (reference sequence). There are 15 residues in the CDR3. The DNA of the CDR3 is TGTGCCTGGACCTTAGGACTAGCGGGATCGAGCGAGCAGTACTTC. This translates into CAWTLGLAGSSEQYF.

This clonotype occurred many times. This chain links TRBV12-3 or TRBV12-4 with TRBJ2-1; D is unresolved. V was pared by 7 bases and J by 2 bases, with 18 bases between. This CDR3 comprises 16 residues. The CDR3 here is CASTPQLKDPYNEQFF. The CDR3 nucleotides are TGTGCCAGCACCCCCCAACTGAAAGACCCCTACAATGAGCAGTTCTTC.

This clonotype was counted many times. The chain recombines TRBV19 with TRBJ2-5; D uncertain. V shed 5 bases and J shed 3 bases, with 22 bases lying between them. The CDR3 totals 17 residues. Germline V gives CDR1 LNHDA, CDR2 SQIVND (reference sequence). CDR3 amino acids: CASSEYRKGQAKETQYF. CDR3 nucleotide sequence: TGTGCCAGTAGTGAGTACCGAAAGGGCCAAGCTAAAGAGACCCAGTACTTC.

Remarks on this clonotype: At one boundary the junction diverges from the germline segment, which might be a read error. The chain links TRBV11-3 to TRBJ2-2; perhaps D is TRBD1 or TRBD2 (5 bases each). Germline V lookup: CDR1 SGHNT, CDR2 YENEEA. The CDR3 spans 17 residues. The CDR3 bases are TGTACCAGCGGCCCAACGGGGCAGGCCGGGAACACCGGGGAGCTGTTTTTT. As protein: CTSGPTGQAGNTGELFF.

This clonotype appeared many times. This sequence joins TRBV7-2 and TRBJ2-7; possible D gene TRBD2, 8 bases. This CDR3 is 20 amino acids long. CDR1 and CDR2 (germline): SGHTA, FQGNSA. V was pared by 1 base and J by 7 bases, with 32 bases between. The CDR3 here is CASSLERGRGIIAERGEQYF. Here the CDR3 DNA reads TGTGCCAGCAGCTTAGAAAGGGGCAGGGGGATAATAGCGGAGCGGGGGGAGCAGTACTTC.

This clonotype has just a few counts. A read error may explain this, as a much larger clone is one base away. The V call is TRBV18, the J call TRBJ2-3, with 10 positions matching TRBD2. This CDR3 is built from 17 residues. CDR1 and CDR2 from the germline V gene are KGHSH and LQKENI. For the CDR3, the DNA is TGTGCCAGCTCACCATGGGGGCTAGCGGGAGCGCAAGATACGCGGAATTTT. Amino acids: CASSPWGLAGAQDTRNF.

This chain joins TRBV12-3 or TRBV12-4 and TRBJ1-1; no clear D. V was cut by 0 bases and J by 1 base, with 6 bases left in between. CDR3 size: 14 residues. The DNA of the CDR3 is TGTGCCAGCAGTTTAGCATTGGCGAACACTGAAGCTTTCTTT. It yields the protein CASSLALANTEAFF.

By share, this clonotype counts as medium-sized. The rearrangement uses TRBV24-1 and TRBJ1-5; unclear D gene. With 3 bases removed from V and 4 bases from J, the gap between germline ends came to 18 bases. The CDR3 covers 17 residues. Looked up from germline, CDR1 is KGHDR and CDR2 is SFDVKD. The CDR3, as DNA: TGTGCCACCAGTGATGGCAGTTTGGGTAGTGGTAATCAGCCCCAGCATTTT. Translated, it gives CATSDGSLGSGNQPQHF.

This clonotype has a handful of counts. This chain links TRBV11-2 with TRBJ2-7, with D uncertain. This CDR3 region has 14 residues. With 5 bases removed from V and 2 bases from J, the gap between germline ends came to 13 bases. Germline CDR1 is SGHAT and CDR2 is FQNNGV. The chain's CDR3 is CASSSWRAPYEQYF. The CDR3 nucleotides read TGTGCCAGCAGCAGTTGGCGTGCCCCCTACGAGCAGTACTTC. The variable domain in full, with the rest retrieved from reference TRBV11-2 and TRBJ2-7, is EAGVAQSPRYKIIEKRQSVAFWCNPISGHATLYWYQQILGQGPKLLIQFQNNGVVDDSQLPKDRFSAERLKGVDSTLKIQPAKLEDSAVYLCASSSWRAPYEQYFGPGTRLTVT.

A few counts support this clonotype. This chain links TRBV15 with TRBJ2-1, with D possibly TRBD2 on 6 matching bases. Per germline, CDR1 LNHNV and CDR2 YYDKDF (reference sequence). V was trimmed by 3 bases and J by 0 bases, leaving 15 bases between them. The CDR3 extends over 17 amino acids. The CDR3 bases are TGTGCCACCAGCAGGGATCTCGGGGGACTCTCCTACAATGAGCAGTTCTTC. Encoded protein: CATSRDLGGLSYNEQFF.

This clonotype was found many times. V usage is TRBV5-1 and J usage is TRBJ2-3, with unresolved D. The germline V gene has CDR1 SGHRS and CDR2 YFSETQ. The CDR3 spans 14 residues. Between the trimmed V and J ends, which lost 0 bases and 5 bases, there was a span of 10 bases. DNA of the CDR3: TGCGCCAGCAGCTTGGGGGAAGTGGTAGATACGCAGTATTTT. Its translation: CASSLGEVVDTQYF.

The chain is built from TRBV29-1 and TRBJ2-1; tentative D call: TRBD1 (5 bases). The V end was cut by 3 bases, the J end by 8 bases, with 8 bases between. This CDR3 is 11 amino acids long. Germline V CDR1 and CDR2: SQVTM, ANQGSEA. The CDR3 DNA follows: TGCAGCGTTGACAGGGTCGATGAGCAGTTCTTC. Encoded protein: CSVDRVDEQFF.

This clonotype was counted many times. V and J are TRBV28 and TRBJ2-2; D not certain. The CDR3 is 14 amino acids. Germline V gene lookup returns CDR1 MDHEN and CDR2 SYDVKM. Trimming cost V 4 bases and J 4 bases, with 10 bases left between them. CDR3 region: CASSSRVPTGELFF. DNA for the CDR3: TGTGCCAGCAGTTCCCGGGTCCCCACCGGGGAGCTGTTTTTT.

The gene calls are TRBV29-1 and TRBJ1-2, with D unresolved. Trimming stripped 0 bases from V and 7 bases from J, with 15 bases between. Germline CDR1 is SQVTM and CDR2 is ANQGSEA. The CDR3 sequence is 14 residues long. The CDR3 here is CSVEEEGGIGGYTF. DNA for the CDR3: TGCAGCGTTGAAGAGGAGGGAGGAATAGGTGGCTACACCTTC.

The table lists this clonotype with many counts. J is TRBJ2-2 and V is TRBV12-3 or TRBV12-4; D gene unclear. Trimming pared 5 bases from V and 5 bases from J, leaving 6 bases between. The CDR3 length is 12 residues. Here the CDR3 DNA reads TGTGCCAGCAGTAGTGGGACCGGGGAGCTGTTTTTT. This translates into CASSSGTGELFF.

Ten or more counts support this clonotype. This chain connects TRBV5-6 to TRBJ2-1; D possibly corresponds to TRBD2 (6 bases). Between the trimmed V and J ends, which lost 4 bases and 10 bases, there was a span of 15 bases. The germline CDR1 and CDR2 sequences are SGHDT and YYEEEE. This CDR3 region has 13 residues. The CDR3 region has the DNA TGTGCCAGCAGCCCCACTAGCATCGGAGAGCAGTTCTTC. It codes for CASSPTSIGEQFF. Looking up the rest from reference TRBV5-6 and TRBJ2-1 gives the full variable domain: DAGVTQSPTHLIKTRGQQVTLRCSPKSGHDTVSWYQQALGQGPQFIFQYYEEEERQRGNFPDRFSGHQFPNYSSELNVNALLLGDSALYLCASSPTSIGEQFFGPGTRLTVL.

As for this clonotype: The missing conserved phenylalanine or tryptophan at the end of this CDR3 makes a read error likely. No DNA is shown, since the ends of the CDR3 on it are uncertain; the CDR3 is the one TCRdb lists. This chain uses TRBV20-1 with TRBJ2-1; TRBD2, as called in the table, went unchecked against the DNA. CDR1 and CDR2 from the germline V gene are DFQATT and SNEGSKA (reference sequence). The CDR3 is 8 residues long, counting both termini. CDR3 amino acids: CSASALAG.

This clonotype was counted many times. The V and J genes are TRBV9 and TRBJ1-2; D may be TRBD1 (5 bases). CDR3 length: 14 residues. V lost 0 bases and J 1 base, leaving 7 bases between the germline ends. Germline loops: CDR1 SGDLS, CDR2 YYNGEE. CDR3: CASSVDRNNYGYTF. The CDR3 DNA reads TGTGCCAGCAGCGTAGACAGGAATAACTATGGCTACACCTTC.

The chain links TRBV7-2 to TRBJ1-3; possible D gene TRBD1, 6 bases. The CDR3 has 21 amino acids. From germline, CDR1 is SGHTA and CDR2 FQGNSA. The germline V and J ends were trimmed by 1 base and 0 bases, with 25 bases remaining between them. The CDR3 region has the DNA TGTGCCAGCAGCTTAGTGCCAAGTGGGGGTTACAGGGAAAACTCTGGAAACACCATATATTTT. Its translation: CASSLVPSGGYRENSGNTIYF.

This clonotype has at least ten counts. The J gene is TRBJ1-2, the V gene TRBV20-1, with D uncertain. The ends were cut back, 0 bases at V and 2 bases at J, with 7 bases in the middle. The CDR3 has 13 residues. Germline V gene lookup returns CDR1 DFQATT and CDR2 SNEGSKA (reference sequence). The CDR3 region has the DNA TGCAGTGCTAGAGACGGGGTAAACTATGGCTACACCTTC. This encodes CSARDGVNYGYTF.

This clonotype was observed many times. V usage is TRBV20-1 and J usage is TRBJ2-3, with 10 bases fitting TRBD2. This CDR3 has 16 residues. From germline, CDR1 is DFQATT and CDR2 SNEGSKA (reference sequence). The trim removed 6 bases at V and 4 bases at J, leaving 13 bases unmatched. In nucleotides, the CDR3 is TGCAGTGCGGGGCGAGGTAGGCTAGCGGGAGCAGATACGCAGTATTTT. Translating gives CSAGRGRLAGADTQYF.

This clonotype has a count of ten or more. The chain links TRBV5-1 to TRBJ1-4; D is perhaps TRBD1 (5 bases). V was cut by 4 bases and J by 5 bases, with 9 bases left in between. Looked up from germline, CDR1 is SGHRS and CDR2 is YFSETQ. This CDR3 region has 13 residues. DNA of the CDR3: TGCGCCAGCAGCCGACAGCAGAATGAAAAACTGTTTTTT. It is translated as CASSRQQNEKLFF.